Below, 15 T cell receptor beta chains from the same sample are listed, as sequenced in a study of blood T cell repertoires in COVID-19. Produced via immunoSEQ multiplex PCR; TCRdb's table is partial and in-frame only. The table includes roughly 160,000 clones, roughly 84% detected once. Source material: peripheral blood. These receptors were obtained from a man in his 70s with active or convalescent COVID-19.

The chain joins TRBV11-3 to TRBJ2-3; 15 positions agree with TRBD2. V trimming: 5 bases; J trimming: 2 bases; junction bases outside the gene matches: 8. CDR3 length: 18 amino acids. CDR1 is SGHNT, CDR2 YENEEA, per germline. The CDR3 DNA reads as TGTGCCAGCAGCCCGCCGGGACTAGCGGGGGGCTCCACAGATACGCAGTATTTT. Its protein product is CASSPPGLAGGSTDTQYF.

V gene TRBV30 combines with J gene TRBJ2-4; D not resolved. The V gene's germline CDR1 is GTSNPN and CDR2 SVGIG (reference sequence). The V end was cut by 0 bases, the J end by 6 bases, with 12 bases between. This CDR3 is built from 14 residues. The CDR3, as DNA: TGTGCCTGGAGTGTACGGCTAGGCAGAAACATTCAGTACTTC. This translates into CAWSVRLGRNIQYF.

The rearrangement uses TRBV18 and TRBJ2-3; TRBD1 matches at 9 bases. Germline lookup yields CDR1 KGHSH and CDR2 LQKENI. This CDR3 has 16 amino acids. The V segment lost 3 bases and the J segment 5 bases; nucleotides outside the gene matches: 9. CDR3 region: CASSPPGTGRRDTQYF. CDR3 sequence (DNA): TGTGCCAGCTCACCCCCAGGGACAGGGAGGCGAGATACGCAGTATTTT.

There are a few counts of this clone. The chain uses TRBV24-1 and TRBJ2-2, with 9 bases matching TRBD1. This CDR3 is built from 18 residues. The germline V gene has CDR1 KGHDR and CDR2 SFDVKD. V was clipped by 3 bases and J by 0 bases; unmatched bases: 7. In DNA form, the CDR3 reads TGTGCCACCAGTGATCACCGGGACAGGGTTACGAACACCGGGGAGCTGTTTTTT. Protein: CATSDHRDRVTNTGELFF.

The CDR3 coding sequence is TGTGCCAGCAGCGAACCGGGACAGGCGAACTATGGCTACACCTTC. Its translation is CASSEPGQANYGYTF. V and J are TRBV7-9 and TRBJ1-2; 8 nucleotides match TRBD1. The V segment lost 5 bases and the J segment 2 bases; nucleotides outside the gene matches: 7. The germline CDR1 and CDR2 sequences are SEHNR and FQNEAQ (reference sequence). The CDR3 sequence is 15 residues long.

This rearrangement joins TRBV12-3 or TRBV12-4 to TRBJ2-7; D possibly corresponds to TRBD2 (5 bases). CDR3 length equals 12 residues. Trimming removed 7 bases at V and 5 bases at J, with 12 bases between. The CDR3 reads CASTRGGHEQYF. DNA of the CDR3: TGTGCCAGCACCCGAGGAGGCCACGAGCAGTACTTC.

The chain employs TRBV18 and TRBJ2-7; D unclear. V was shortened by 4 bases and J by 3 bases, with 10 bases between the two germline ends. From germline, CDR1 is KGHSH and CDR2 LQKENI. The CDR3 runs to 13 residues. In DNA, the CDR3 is TGTGCCAGCTCACTGAACAGCAACTACGAGCAGTACTTC. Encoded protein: CASSLNSNYEQYF.

The CDR3 region is CASRDPGVVGNQPQHF. The CDR3 DNA follows: TGTGCCAGTAGGGACCCCGGGGTTGTTGGCAATCAGCCCCAGCATTTT. The rearrangement joins TRBV19 to TRBJ1-5; no definite D call. The germline V gene encodes CDR1 LNHDA and CDR2 SQIVND (reference sequence). Trimming stripped 6 bases from V and 2 bases from J, with 17 bases between. The CDR3 has 16 amino acids.

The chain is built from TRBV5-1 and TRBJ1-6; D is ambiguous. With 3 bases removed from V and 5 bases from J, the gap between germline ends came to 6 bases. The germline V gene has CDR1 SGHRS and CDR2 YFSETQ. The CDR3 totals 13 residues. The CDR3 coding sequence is TGCGCCAGCAGCTGGAGAGATAATTCACCCCTCCACTTT. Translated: CASSWRDNSPLHF.

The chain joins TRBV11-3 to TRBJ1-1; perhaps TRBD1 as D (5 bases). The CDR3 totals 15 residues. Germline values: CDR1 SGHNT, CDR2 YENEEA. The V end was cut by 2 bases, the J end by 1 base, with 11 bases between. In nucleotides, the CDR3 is TGTGCCAGCAGCTTAAACAGTGGGGCGAACACTGAAGCTTTCTTT. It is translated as CASSLNSGANTEAFF.

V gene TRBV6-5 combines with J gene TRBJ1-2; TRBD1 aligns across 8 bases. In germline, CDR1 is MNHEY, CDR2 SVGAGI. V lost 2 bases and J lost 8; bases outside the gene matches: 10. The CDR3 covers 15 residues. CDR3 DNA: TGTGCCAGCAGTTACGAACGGACAGGGCTGGAGGGCTACACCTTC. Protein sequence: CASSYERTGLEGYTF.

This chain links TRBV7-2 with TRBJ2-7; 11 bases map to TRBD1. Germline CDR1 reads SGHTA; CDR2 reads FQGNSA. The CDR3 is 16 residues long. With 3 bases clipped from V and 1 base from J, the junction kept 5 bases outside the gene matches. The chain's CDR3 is CASSLAGTGGSYEQYF. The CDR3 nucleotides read TGTGCCAGCAGCTTGGCGGGGACAGGGGGTTCCTACGAGCAGTACTTC.

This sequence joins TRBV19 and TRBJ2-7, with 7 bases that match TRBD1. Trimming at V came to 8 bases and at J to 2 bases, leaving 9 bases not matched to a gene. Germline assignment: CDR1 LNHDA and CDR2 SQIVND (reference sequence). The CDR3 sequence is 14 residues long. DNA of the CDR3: TGTGCCAGTGGTCGACAGGGAACGACCTACGAGCAGTACTTC. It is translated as CASGRQGTTYEQYF.

This CDR3 reads CASSSTVVLFF. The DNA of the CDR3 is TGTGCCAGCTCTTCTACCGTGGTGCTGTTTTTT. The V gene is TRBV2, the J gene TRBJ2-2; D gene ambiguous. The CDR3 extends over 11 amino acids. Trimming pared 8 bases from V and 13 bases from J, leaving 14 bases between. Germline CDR1 is SNHLY and CDR2 is FYNNEI.

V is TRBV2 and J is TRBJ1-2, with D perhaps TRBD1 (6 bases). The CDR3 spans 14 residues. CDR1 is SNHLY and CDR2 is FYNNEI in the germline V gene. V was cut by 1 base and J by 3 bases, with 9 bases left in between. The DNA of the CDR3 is TGTGCCAGCAGTGAAGGAGGGGGAGACTATGGCTACACCTTC. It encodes CASSEGGGDYGYTF.